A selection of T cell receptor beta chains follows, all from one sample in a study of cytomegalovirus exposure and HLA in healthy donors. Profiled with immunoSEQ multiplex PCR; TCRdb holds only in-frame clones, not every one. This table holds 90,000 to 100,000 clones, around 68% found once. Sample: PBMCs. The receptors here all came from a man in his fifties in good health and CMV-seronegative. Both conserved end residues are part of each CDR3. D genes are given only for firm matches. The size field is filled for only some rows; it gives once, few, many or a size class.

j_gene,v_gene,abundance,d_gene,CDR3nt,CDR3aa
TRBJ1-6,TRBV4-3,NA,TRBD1,TGCGCCAGCAGCCCATATGGGACAGTTAGCTCCTATAATTCACCCCTCCACTTT,CASSPYGTVSSYNSPLHF
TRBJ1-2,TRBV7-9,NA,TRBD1,TGTGCCAGCTCTCCGGGACAGGGGACCTATGGCTACACCTTC,CASSPGQGTYGYTF
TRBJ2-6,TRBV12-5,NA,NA,TGTGCTAGTGGTTTGCAGGGGTCTGGGGCCAACGTCCTGACTTTC,CASGLQGSGANVLTF
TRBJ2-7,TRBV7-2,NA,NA,TGTGCCAGCAGCTTAGGGCCAGGGAACTCCTACGAGCAGTACTTC,CASSLGPGNSYEQYF
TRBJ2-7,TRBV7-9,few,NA,TGTGCCAGCAGCTCTGGGCACGAGCAGTACTTC,CASSSGHEQYF
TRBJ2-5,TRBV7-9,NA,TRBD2,TGTGCCAGCAGCCGGACTAGCGGGGGGCTCGGGGGAGAGACCCAGTACTTC,CASSRTSGGLGGETQYF
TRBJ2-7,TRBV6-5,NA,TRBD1,TGTGCCAGCAGTTACCGGGACAGGGGGCCCTACGAGCAGTACTTC,CASSYRDRGPYEQYF
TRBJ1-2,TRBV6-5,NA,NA,TGTGCCAGCAGTTACTCGAGTTCTGAGATTAACTATGGCTACACCTTC,CASSYSSSEINYGYTF
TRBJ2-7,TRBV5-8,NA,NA,TGTGCCAGCAGCCTGGTGGGGCCGCAGTACTTC,CASSLVGPQYF
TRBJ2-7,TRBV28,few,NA,TGTGCCAGCAACCAGGAGGCCTACGAGCAGTACTTC,CASNQEAYEQYF
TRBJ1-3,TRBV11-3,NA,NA,TGTGCCAGCAGCTTAGATTTTACAGGCATCCAGGGAAACACCATATATTTT,CASSLDFTGIQGNTIYF
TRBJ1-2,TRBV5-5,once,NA,TGTGCCAGCAGCTTGGGAGGGGGAGAGAGAGGCTACACCTTC,CASSLGGGERGYTF
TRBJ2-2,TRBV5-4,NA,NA,TGTGCCAGCAGCTCAACGAGGGCAGCGAACACCGGGGAGCTGTTTTTT,CASSSTRAANTGELFF
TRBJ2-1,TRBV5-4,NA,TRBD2,TGTGCCAGCAGCTTGGGGACTAGCGGGATCAATGAGCAGTTCTTC,CASSLGTSGINEQFF
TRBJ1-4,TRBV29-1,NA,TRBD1,TGCAGCGTCACCGGGACAGGGAAGGAAAAACTGTTTTTT,CSVTGTGKEKLFF
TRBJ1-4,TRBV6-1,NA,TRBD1,TGTGCCAGCGATCAGAGGGGGCGAGATGAAAAACTGTTTTTT,CASDQRGRDEKLFF
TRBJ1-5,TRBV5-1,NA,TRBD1,TGCGCCAGCACGTCCACAGGGGGGGGTCAGCCCCAGCATTTT,CASTSTGGGQPQHF
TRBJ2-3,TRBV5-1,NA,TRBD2,TGCGCCAGCAGGACCCCGGGGGGGATAGATACGCAGTATTTT,CASRTPGGIDTQYF